The clone carrying this TCR beta chain was observed at least ten times. As yet, its antigen is unknown. Breast cancer patients provided tissue from their axillary draining lymph nodes. This sample is drawn from a study of breast tumors, draining lymph nodes, adjacent tissues. Per the germline V gene, CDR1 is SEHNR and CDR2 is FQNEAQ (reference sequence). The CDR3 is 14 residues long. The V end was cut by 6 bases, the J end by 3 bases, with 11 bases between. TCRdb ran MiXCR on the multiplex PCR reads and lists one entry per CDR3 protein. The repertoire holds about 100,000 distinct CDR3 sequences, approximately 22% seen once, with less than 1.5% in the top ten. Whole-study results and caveats: Tumor and nontumor repertoires were significantly more similar in luminal-like than in basal-like breast cancer. Tumor T cell lymph node origin was a supported hypothesis, not proven. Compared with lymph nodes, tumors were less diverse; compared with nontumor tissue, more.

The source of this sequence is a female donor with breast cancer. Some clones in this sample may be carry-over from other donors' samples. The chain carries TRBV7-9 and TRBJ2-2, with D perhaps matching TRBD1 (6 bases). The sequencing sample was made of axillary lymph node tissue. The CDR3 loop reads CASSYTGYTGELFF. The CDR3 coding sequence is TGTGCCAGCAGTTATACAGGGTACACCGGGGAGCTGTTTTTT.